What follows are 17 T cell receptor beta chains derived from one specimen sequenced in a study of CD4+ T cells in melanoma. TCRdb keeps only in-frame clones here, not all; method: immunoSEQ multiplex PCR. The sample yields 45,000 or so clones, roughly 89% seen once. Sequencing was carried out using peripheral blood. These receptors originate from a human donor with melanoma.

This chain links TRBV27 with TRBJ2-2; 9 positions match TRBD2. This CDR3 has 15 amino acids. The germline gives CDR1 MNHEY, CDR2 SMNVEV (reference sequence). Trimming took 6 bases from V and 5 from J; bases not matched to a gene: 7. The CDR3 bases are TGTGCCAGCAGCTGGCGGGGGGGCCTTACCGGGGAGCTGTTTTTT. This sequence encodes CASSWRGGLTGELFF.

The chain recombines TRBV27 with TRBJ2-1; D unresolved. Germline assignment: CDR1 MNHEY and CDR2 SMNVEV (reference sequence). Trimming removed 8 bases from V and 0 bases from J, with 8 bases in between. The CDR3 loop spans 13 amino acids. The CDR3 region has the DNA TGTGCCAGCTCTTCCAGCTCCTACAATGAGCAGTTCTTC. Protein sequence: CASSSSSYNEQFF.

This chain links TRBV28 with TRBJ1-1; weak D call: TRBD1 (5 bases). The CDR3 length is 16 residues. Germline V gene data show CDR1 as MDHEN and CDR2 as SYDVKM. V lost 3 bases and J 1 base, leaving 15 bases between the germline ends. The CDR3 nucleotides read TGTGCCAGCAGTTTCCCGCCGAGGGGAGAGAACACTGAAGCTTTCTTT. Translation: CASSFPPRGENTEAFF.

The rearrangement joins TRBV6-5 to TRBJ2-1, with 9 bases matching TRBD1. The germline V gene encodes CDR1 MNHEY and CDR2 SVGAGI. V was pared by 5 bases and J by 9 bases, with 5 bases of the junction left unmatched. This CDR3 spans 13 amino acids. The CDR3 DNA sequence: TGTGCCAGCAGTCGGGACAGGGTTGGTGAGCAGTTCTTC. It yields the protein CASSRDRVGEQFF.

CDR3 bases: TGCGCCAGCAGCCCCAGGGGCGGACAGTTTAATTCACCCCTCCACTTT. As protein: CASSPRGGQFNSPLHF. The chain uses TRBV4-3 and TRBJ1-6; maybe TRBD1 (6 bases). This CDR3 contains 16 residues. CDR1 LGHNA and CDR2 YSLEER come from the germline V gene. The V end was cut by 4 bases, the J end by 6 bases, with 16 bases between.

This chain joins TRBV18 and TRBJ2-7; 7 bases align to TRBD2. The ends lost 4 bases at V and 1 base at J; junction bases unmatched: 7. CDR1 and CDR2 (germline): KGHSH, LQKENI. This CDR3 contains 15 residues. CDR3 sequence: CASSQLAFESYEQYF. The CDR3 DNA follows: TGTGCCAGCTCACAACTAGCGTTCGAGTCCTACGAGCAGTACTTC.

The V and J genes are TRBV11-3 and TRBJ2-1, with 7 bases that match TRBD2. The CDR3 is 15 residues long. The J segment lost 2 bases and the V segment lost 3 bases, leaving 4 bases of the junction unmatched. CDR1 and CDR2 from the germline V gene are SGHNT and YENEEA. CDR3 amino acids: CASSFSREAYNEQFF. CDR3 DNA: TGTGCCAGCAGCTTCTCCCGGGAGGCCTACAATGAGCAGTTCTTC.

This chain uses TRBV30 with TRBJ1-1; no reliable D call. The CDR3 is made up of 14 amino acids. CDR1 and CDR2 (germline): GTSNPN, SVGIG (reference sequence). V gave up 0 bases and J gave up 4 bases, with 12 bases separating them. The CDR3 coding sequence is TGTGCCTGGAGTGTGCTAGGGTGGGGCACTGAAGCTTTCTTT. Its protein is CAWSVLGWGTEAFF.

The gene calls are TRBV5-1 and TRBJ1-5; unclear D gene. Trimming stripped 0 bases from V and 9 bases from J, with 10 bases between. Germline lookup yields CDR1 SGHRS and CDR2 YFSETQ. The CDR3 runs 13 residues. This CDR3 is CASSLEGYRPQHF. The CDR3 DNA is TGCGCCAGCAGCTTGGAGGGTTACAGGCCCCAGCATTTT.

This clone was picked up a small number of times. The rearrangement links TRBV5-1 to TRBJ2-2; either TRBD1 or TRBD2 may supply D (5 bases each). This CDR3 region has 14 residues. V was shortened by 2 bases and J by 4 bases, with 9 bases between the two germline ends. CDR1 is SGHRS, CDR2 YFSETQ, per germline. In DNA form, the CDR3 reads TGCGCCAGCAGCTTTGAGGGGAGCACCGGGGAGCTGTTTTTT. Translating it yields CASSFEGSTGELFF.

The rearrangement links TRBV4-1 to TRBJ2-7; D perhaps matches TRBD1 (5 bases). Germline CDR1 MGHRA, CDR2 YSYEKL. The CDR3 has 15 amino acids. Trimming stripped 1 base from V and 0 bases from J, with 10 bases between. CDR3 nucleotide sequence: TGCGCCAGCAGCCAAGTGGCGACAGACTCCTACGAGCAGTACTTC. Its translation: CASSQVATDSYEQYF.

V gene TRBV10-3 combines with J gene TRBJ2-7, with D perhaps given as TRBD1 or TRBD2 (5 bases each). The length of the CDR3 is 13 residues. Germline-derived CDR1 and CDR2 are ENHRY and SYGVKD. With 2 bases removed from V and 5 bases from J, the gap between germline ends came to 10 bases. The CDR3 sequence: CAISETRGDEQYF. Here the CDR3 DNA reads TGTGCCATCAGTGAGACACGGGGCGACGAGCAGTACTTC.

This clone was detected once. This chain uses TRBV18 with TRBJ1-5; 8 nucleotides line up with TRBD1. Germline-derived CDR1 and CDR2 are KGHSH and LQKENI. The CDR3 loop spans 15 amino acids. V lost 5 bases, J lost 0 bases, and 3 bases stayed unmatched. This CDR3 reads CASSGQGNSNQPQHF. CDR3 sequence (DNA): TGTGCCAGCTCAGGACAGGGAAATAGCAATCAGCCCCAGCATTTT.

This chain connects TRBV29-1 to TRBJ2-7; 8 nucleotides match TRBD1. The V gene's germline CDR1 is SQVTM and CDR2 ANQGSEA. The CDR3 runs to 16 residues. Germline trimming cut 0 bases from V and 0 bases from J; bases unmatched to any gene: 7. CDR3 protein: CSVEEMTGASSYEQYF. The CDR3, as DNA: TGCAGCGTTGAAGAAATGACAGGGGCGAGCTCCTACGAGCAGTACTTC.

The chain uses TRBV10-3 and TRBJ2-5, with 8 bases identical to TRBD1. The DNA end favors TRBJ2-7, so the J call may be wrong. CDR1 and CDR2 (germline): ENHRY, SYGVKD. This CDR3 is 16 amino acids long. CDR3 loop: CAISESDRGRPHEQYF. CDR3 DNA sequence: TGTGCCATCAGTGAGTCCGACAGGGGAAGGCCCCACGAGCAGTACTTC.

The chain uses TRBV10-2 and TRBJ1-5; maybe TRBD1 (5 bases). CDR1 and CDR2 (germline): WSHSY, SAAADI. Between the trimmed V and J ends, which lost 4 bases and 5 bases, there was a span of 9 bases. The CDR3 extends over 13 amino acids. The CDR3 DNA sequence: TGCGCCAGCAGTGTAGGGGCGGATCAGCCCCAGCATTTT. Its translation: CASSVGADQPQHF.

CDR3 coding DNA: TGTGCCAGCAGTGAAACCGGGACAGGGCGCTACGAGCAGTACTTC. Its translation: CASSETGTGRYEQYF. The rearrangement joins TRBV6-1 to TRBJ2-7; TRBD1 matches at 9 bases. J lost 3 bases, V lost 2 bases, and 5 bases had no gene match. The CDR3 extends over 15 amino acids. CDR1 and CDR2 (germline): MNHNS, SASEGT.